One sample yielded the 20 T cell receptor beta chains listed below, sequenced in a study of beta chain features in type 1 diabetes. Expressed TCRB transcripts got sequenced, as all isolated RNA was reverse transcribed. Clones were read by immunoSEQ multiplex PCR, and TCRdb kept only the in-frame ones, dropping some. This sample has about 110,000 clones, with almost 40% found just once. The sequencing input was stem cell memory CD4+ T cells from blood. The receptors shown here come from a woman between 18 and 29 years old in good health.

A few counts support this clone. The rearrangement joins TRBV5-1 to TRBJ2-5; 9 bases fit TRBD2. Germline assignment: CDR1 SGHRS and CDR2 YFSETQ. CDR3 size: 14 residues. Losses at the gene ends were 4 bases for V and 5 bases for J; bases not matched to a gene: 6. The CDR3 sequence: CASSPAGGPETQYF. In DNA, the CDR3 is TGCGCCAGCAGCCCGGCGGGGGGGCCGGAGACCCAGTACTTC.

This clone was recorded a few times. This rearrangement joins TRBV28 to TRBJ1-1; 8 bases match TRBD1. Germline V gene sequence: CDR1 MDHEN, CDR2 SYDVKM. The CDR3 length is 12 residues. V was pared by 5 bases and J by 8 bases, with 4 bases of the junction left unmatched. The CDR3 DNA is TGTGCCAGCAGTGTGGACAGGGTGGAAGCTTTCTTT. Residues: CASSVDRVEAFF.

This clone has only a few counts. The chain recombines TRBV6-5 with TRBJ2-7; D not resolved. The V gene lost 6 bases and the J gene lost 4 bases, with 16 bases spanning the gap. CDR1 is MNHEY and CDR2 is SVGAGI in the germline V gene. The CDR3 consists of 14 residues. Here the CDR3 reads CASRARVLQYEQYF. The CDR3 region has the DNA TGTGCCAGCAGGGCCCGGGTCCTACAATACGAGCAGTACTTC.

This chain connects TRBV23-1 to TRBJ1-1; 8 nucleotides match TRBD1. TRBV23-1 belongs to the ORF category, with a function that is uncertain. V lost 4 bases and J lost 0; bases outside the gene matches: 7. The CDR3 length is 16 residues. The CDR3 region is CASSRQGAILNTEAFF. DNA for the CDR3: TGCGCCAGCAGTCGGCAGGGGGCAATCCTGAACACTGAAGCTTTCTTT.

V gene TRBV7-3 combines with J gene TRBJ2-3; TRBD2 matches 9 bases. V lost 5 bases and J lost 2; bases outside the gene matches: 14. CDR1 SGHTA and CDR2 FQGTGA come from the germline V gene. The CDR3 extends over 18 amino acids. The CDR3, as DNA: TGTGCCAGCAGCCCTTCTTCTCCGGGACTAGCACTCACAGATACGCAGTATTTT. Its translation is CASSPSSPGLALTDTQYF.

This chain uses TRBV28 with TRBJ2-7; 8 bases align to TRBD2. Germline trimming cut 6 bases from V and 5 bases from J; bases unmatched to any gene: 9. The CDR3 contains 14 residues. CDR1 MDHEN and CDR2 SYDVKM come from the germline V gene. The CDR3: CASRLSGSAHEQYF. CDR3 DNA sequence: TGTGCCAGCAGGCTGAGCGGGAGTGCCCACGAGCAGTACTTC.

The rearrangement links TRBV9 to TRBJ2-7, with D possibly being TRBD1 (5 bases). Germline lookup yields CDR1 SGDLS and CDR2 YYNGEE. The germline V and J ends were trimmed by 4 bases and 0 bases, with 11 bases remaining between them. The CDR3 consists of 14 residues. In DNA, the CDR3 is TGTGCCAGCAGCCCTACGGACACCTCCTACGAGCAGTACTTC. Translating it yields CASSPTDTSYEQYF.

This sequence joins TRBV30 and TRBJ2-1, with D possibly matching TRBD2 (6 bases). CDR1 and CDR2 (germline): GTSNPN, SVGIG (reference sequence). This CDR3 contains 11 residues. Trimming stripped 3 bases from V and 8 bases from J, with 8 bases between. This chain's CDR3 is CAWSLAYEQFF. The CDR3 bases are TGTGCCTGGAGCCTAGCGTATGAGCAGTTCTTC.

The genes are TRBV7-6 and TRBJ2-1; 8 nucleotides agree with TRBD2. The V gene's germline CDR1 is SGHVS and CDR2 FNYEAQ. The CDR3 loop spans 15 amino acids. The V and J ends lost 4 bases and 8 bases, in that order; junction bases with no gene match: 10. As DNA, the CDR3 is TGTGCCAGCAGCTCTCCGGGACTAGGAGTGCATGAGCAGTTCTTC. Encoded protein: CASSSPGLGVHEQFF.

Only a few counts were recorded for this clone. This chain connects TRBV6-1 to TRBJ2-3; 9 bases line up with TRBD1. Germline CDR1 reads MNHNS; CDR2 reads SASEGT. V was clipped by 4 bases and J by 4 bases; unmatched bases: 6. This CDR3 is built from 15 residues. In DNA, the CDR3 is TGTGCCAGCAGTGCCCCGGGACAGGGTCCAGATACGCAGTATTTT. Protein product: CASSAPGQGPDTQYF.

The chain carries TRBV5-6 and TRBJ1-2; D remains unclear. Germline V gene data show CDR1 as SGHDT and CDR2 as YYEEEE. The CDR3 consists of 16 residues. V shed 3 bases and J shed 0 bases, with 15 bases lying between them. This chain's CDR3 is CASSSPGYATNYGYTF. CDR3 nucleotides: TGTGCCAGCAGCTCTCCGGGATATGCTACTAACTATGGCTACACCTTC.

The J gene is TRBJ2-1, the V gene TRBV7-9, with a possible D match to TRBD2 (5 bases). Germline assignment: CDR1 SEHNR and CDR2 FQNEAQ (reference sequence). The CDR3 consists of 13 residues. With 3 bases removed from V and 6 bases from J, the gap between germline ends came to 9 bases. The CDR3 nucleotides are TGTGCCAGCAGCTTTGCGGAGGTCAATGAGCAGTTCTTC. Translating gives CASSFAEVNEQFF. The full variable domain, rest sourced from reference TRBV7-9 and TRBJ2-1, is DTGVSQNPRHKITKRGQNVTFRCDPISEHNRLYWYRQTLGQGPEFLTYFQNEAQLEKSRLLSDRFSAERPKGSFSTLEIQRTEQGDSAMYLCASSFAEVNEQFFGPGTRLTVL.

The V gene is TRBV29-1, the J gene TRBJ1-1, with TRBD1 identical over 10 bases. The V segment lost 4 bases and the J segment 4 bases; nucleotides outside the gene matches: 3. Germline assignment: CDR1 SQVTM and CDR2 ANQGSEA. The CDR3 contains 13 residues. This CDR3 reads CSVGDRGSTEAFF. DNA of the CDR3: TGCAGCGTTGGGGACAGGGGTAGCACTGAAGCTTTCTTT. Based on the CDR3 plus reference TRBV29-1 and TRBJ1-1, the full variable domain is SAVISQKPSRDICQRGTSLTIQCQVDSQVTMMFWYRQQPGQSLTLIATANQGSEATYESGFVIDKFPISRPNLTFSTLTVSNMSPEDSSIYLCSVGDRGSTEAFFGQGTRLTVV.

This clone was picked up many times. This chain's CDR3 is CARTDPRLAYNEQFF. CDR3 nucleotides: TGTGCCAGAACGGACCCAAGACTAGCGTACAATGAGCAGTTCTTC. This chain connects TRBV2 to TRBJ2-1, with 8 bases matching TRBD2. The V gene end was trimmed by 9 bases and the J gene end by 4 bases; junction bases not matched to a gene: 11. CDR1 is SNHLY and CDR2 is FYNNEI in the germline V gene. The CDR3 has 15 residues.

This clone was detected only a few times. This rearrangement joins TRBV5-1 to TRBJ2-7, with 8 bases matching TRBD1. The V segment lost 4 bases and the J segment 4 bases; nucleotides outside the gene matches: 7. The CDR3 length is 14 residues. Germline CDR1 and CDR2: SGHRS and YFSETQ. The CDR3 coding sequence is TGCGCCAGCAGCGCAGGACAGGGTTCTTACGAGCAGTACTTC. It is translated as CASSAGQGSYEQYF.

This clone was counted a few times. The chain combines TRBV18 with TRBJ1-1; D uncertain. V lost 1 base and J 0 bases, leaving 12 bases between the germline ends. CDR3 length: 16 amino acids. Germline V gives CDR1 KGHSH, CDR2 LQKENI. The CDR3 reads CASSPQSTQMNTEAFF. The CDR3 DNA sequence: TGTGCCAGCTCACCACAGTCGACACAAATGAACACTGAAGCTTTCTTT.

The V gene is TRBV10-3, the J gene TRBJ2-3, with TRBD1 matching over 9 bases. In germline, CDR1 is ENHRY, CDR2 SYGVKD. The V and J ends lost 4 bases and 2 bases, in that order; junction bases with no gene match: 7. This CDR3 comprises 16 residues. CDR3 bases: TGTGCCATCAGTGGGACCGGGACAGGGAACACAGATACGCAGTATTTT. Its translation is CAISGTGTGNTDTQYF.

This clone was counted a few times. V and J are TRBV5-1 and TRBJ2-1; 8 bases line up with TRBD2. The V gene's germline CDR1 is SGHRS and CDR2 YFSETQ. V lost 4 bases to trimming and J lost 0 bases; unmatched junction nucleotides: 12. The CDR3 sequence is 18 residues long. CDR3 protein: CASSPRSGSPSSYNEQFF. The CDR3 DNA reads as TGCGCCAGCAGCCCCAGGAGCGGGAGCCCGAGCTCCTACAATGAGCAGTTCTTC.

The V call is TRBV12-1, the J call TRBJ1-2; TRBD1 is the table's D call, not checked against the DNA. TRBV12-1 represents a pseudogene. The CDR3 length is 13 residues. The CDR3 DNA sequence: TGTGCCAGCAGCTTTTGGCAGAACTATGGCTACACCTTC. Translating gives CASSFWQNYGYTF.

The table lists this clone with a few counts. V usage is TRBV5-8 and J usage is TRBJ1-2; the D gene is possibly TRBD1 (5 bases). Trimming removed 5 bases from V and 6 bases from J, with 14 bases in between. The CDR3 covers 13 residues. CDR1 is SGHTS and CDR2 is YDEGEE in the germline V gene. CDR3: CASRSSWGDGYTF. For the CDR3, the DNA is TGTGCCAGCAGATCGTCATGGGGGGATGGCTACACCTTC.